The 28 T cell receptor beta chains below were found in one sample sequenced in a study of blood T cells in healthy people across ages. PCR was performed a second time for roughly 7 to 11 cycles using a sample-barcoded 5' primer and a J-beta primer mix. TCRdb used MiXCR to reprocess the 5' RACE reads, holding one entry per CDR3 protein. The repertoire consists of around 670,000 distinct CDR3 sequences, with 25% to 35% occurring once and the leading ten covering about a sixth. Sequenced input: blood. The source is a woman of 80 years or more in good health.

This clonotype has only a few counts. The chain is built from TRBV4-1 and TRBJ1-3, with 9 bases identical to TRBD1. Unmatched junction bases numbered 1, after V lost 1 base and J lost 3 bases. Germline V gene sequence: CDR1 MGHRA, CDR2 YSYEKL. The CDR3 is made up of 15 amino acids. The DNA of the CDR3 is TGCGCCAGCAGCCAAGGGGGACAGGGTGGAAACACCATATATTTT. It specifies CASSQGGQGGNTIYF.

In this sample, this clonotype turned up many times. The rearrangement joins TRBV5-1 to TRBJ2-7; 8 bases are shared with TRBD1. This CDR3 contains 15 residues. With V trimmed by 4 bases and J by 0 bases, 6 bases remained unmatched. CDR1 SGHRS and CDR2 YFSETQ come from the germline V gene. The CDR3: CASSPRTGSSYEQYF. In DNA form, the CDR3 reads TGCGCCAGCAGCCCAAGGACAGGGAGCTCCTACGAGCAGTACTTC.

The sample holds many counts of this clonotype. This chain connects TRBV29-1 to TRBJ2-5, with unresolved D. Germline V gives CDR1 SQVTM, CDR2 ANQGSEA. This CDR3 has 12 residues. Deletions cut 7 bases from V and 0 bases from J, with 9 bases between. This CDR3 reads CSASSYQETQYF. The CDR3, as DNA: TGCAGCGCTTCCTCGTACCAAGAGACCCAGTACTTC.

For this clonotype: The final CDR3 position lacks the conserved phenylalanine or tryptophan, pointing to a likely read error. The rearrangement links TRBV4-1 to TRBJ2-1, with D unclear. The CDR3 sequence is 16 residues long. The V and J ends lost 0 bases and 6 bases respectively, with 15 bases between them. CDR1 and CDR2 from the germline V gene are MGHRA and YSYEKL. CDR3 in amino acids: CASSQEGIGLLNEQFL. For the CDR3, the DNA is TGCGCCAGCAGCCAAGAGGGGATAGGGTTGCTCAATGAGCAGTTCCTC.

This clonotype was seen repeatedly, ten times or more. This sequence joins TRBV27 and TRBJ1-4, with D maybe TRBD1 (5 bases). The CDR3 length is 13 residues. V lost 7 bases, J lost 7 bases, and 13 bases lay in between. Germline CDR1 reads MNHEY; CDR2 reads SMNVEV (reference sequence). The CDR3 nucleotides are TGTGCCAGCACCCCATCAGGGAGTGAAAAACTGTTTTTT. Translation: CASTPSGSEKLFF.

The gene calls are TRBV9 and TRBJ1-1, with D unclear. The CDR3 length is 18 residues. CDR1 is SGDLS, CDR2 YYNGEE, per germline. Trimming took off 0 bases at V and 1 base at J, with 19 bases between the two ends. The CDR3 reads CASSVGGPGRIGNTEAFF. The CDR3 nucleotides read TGTGCCAGCAGCGTAGGGGGTCCAGGCCGAATTGGGAACACTGAAGCTTTCTTT.

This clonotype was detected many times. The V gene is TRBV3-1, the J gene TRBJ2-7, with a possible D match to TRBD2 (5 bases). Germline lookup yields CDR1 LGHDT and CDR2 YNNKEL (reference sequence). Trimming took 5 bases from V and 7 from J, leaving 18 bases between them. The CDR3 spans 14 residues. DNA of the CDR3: TGTGCCAGCAGCTTCCGGGTCGGAGGAAGGGAGCAGTACTTC. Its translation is CASSFRVGGREQYF.

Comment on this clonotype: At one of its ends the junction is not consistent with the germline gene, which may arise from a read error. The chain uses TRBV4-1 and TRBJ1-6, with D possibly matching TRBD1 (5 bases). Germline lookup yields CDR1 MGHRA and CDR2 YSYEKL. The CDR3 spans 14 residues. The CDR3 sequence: CAGSHPGQNSPLHF. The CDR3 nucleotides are TGCGCCGGCAGCCATCCAGGGCAAAATTCACCCCTCCACTTT.

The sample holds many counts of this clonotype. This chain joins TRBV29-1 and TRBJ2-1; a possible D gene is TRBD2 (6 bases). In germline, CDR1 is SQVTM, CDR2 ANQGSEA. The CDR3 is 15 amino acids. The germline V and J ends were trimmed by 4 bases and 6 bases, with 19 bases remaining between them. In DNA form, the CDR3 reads TGCAGCGTTGCGAGGGGCGGGGTCGGGAGCAATGAGCAGTTCTTC. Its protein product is CSVARGGVGSNEQFF.

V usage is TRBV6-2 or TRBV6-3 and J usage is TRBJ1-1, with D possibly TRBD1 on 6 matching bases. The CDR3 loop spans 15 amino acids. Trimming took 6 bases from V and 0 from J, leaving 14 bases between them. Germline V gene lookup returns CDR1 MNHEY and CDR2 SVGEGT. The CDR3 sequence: CASSPSQGLNTEAFF. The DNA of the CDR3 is TGTGCCAGCAGCCCATCACAGGGTTTGAACACTGAAGCTTTCTTT.

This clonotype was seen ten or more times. CDR3 bases: TGTGCCAGCAGCTTTAGCGGGGGCCGCCCTTGGACAGATACGCAGTATTTT. This sequence encodes CASSFSGGRPWTDTQYF. The chain uses TRBV7-2 and TRBJ2-3; 9 bases line up with TRBD2. CDR3 length equals 17 residues. The ends lost 3 bases at V and 3 bases at J; junction bases unmatched: 10. CDR1 is SGHTA, CDR2 FQGNSA, per germline.

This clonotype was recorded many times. The CDR3 DNA is TGTGCCAGCAGTAGGACAGGGGGCTACGAGCAGTACTTC. Protein product: CASSRTGGYEQYF. The rearrangement uses TRBV2 and TRBJ2-7; 10 nucleotides agree with TRBD1. CDR1 is SNHLY and CDR2 is FYNNEI in the germline V gene. The V gene end was trimmed by 5 bases and the J gene end by 3 bases; junction bases not matched to a gene: 1. CDR3 length: 13 amino acids.

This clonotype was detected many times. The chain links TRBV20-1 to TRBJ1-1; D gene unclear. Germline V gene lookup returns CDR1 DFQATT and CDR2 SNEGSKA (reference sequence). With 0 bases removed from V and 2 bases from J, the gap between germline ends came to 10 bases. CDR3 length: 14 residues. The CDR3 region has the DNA TGCAGTGCTAGAGATCCCCAGGATAACACTGAAGCTTTCTTT. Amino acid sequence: CSARDPQDNTEAFF.

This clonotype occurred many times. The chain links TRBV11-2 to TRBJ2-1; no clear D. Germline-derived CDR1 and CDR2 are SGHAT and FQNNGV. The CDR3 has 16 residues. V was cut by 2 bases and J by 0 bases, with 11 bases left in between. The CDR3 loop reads CASSLSLPGSYNEQFF. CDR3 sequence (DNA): TGTGCCAGCAGCTTATCTCTGCCCGGCTCCTACAATGAGCAGTTCTTC.

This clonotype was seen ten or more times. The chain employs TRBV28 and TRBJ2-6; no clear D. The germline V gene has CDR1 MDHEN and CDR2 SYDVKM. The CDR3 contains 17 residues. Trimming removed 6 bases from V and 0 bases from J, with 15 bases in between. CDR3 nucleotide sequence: TGTGCCAGCAGGCAGAGGACCGCGATCTCTGGGGCCAACGTCCTGACTTTC. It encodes CASRQRTAISGANVLTF.

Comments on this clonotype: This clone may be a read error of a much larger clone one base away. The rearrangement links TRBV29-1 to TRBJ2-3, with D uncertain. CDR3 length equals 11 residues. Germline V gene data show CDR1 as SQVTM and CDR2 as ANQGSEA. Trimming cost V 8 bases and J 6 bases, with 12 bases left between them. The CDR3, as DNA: TGCAGCATTGCGAGCGCGGATACGCAGTATTTT. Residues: CSIASADTQYF.

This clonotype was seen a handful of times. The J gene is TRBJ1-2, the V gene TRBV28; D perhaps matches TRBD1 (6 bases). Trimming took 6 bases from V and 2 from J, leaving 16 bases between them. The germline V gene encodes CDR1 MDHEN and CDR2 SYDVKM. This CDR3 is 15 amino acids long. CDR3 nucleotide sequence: TGTGCCAGCAGCCAAATTACAGGGATCAACTATGGCTACACCTTC. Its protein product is CASSQITGINYGYTF.

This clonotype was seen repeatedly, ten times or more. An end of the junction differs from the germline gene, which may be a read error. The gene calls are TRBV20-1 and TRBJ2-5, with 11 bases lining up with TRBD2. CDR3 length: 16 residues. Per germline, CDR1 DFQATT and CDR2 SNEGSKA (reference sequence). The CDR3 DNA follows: TGCAGTGCTAGATCCCACCGACTAGCGGGGAAAGAGATCCAGTACTTC. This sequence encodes CSARSHRLAGKEIQYF.

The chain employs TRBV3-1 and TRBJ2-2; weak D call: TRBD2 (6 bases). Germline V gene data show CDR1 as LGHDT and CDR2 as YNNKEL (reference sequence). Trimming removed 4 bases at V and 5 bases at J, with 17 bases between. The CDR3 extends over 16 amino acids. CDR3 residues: CASSPGDTGRTGELFF. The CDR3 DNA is TGTGCCAGCAGCCCCGGAGATACGGGGAGGACCGGGGAGCTGTTTTTT.

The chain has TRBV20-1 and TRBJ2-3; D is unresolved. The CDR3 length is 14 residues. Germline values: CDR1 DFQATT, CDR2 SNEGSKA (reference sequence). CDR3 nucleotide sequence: TGCAGGGATCCCAACCCAGCGCACCCAGATACGCAGTATTTT. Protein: CRDPNPAHPDTQYF.

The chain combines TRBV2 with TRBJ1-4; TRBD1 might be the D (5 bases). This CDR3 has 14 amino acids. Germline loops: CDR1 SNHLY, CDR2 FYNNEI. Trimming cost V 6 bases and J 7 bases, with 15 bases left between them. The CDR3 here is CASRRTSPGEKLFF. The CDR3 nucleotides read TGTGCCAGCAGGCGGACAAGCCCGGGTGAAAAACTGTTTTTT.

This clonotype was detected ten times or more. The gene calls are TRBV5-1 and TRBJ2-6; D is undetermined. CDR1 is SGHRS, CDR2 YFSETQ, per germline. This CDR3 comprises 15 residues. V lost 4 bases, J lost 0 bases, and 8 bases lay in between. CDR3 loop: CASSQTLSGANVLTF. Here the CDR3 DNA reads TGCGCCAGCAGCCAGACACTCTCTGGGGCCAACGTCCTGACTTTC.

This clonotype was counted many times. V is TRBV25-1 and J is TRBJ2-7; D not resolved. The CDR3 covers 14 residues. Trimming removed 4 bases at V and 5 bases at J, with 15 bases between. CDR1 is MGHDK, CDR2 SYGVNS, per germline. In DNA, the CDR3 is TGTGCCAGCAGTGGAGTTGGGGTACTGGACGAGCAGTACTTC. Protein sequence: CASSGVGVLDEQYF.

The CDR3 DNA is TGTGCCAGCAGTTTCTCTCCGGGAGGGGAAAGAGATACGCAGTATTTT. It specifies CASSFSPGGERDTQYF. The chain couples TRBV12-3 or TRBV12-4 to TRBJ2-3; 8 bases line up with TRBD2. Trimming at V came to 3 bases and at J to 5 bases, leaving 10 bases not matched to a gene. The CDR3 consists of 16 residues.

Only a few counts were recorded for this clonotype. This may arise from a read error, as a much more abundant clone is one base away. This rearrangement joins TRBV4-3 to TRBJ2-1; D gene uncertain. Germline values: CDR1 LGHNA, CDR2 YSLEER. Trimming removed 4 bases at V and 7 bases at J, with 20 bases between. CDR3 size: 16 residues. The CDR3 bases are TGCGCCAGCAGCCGAATAGGAGCAGGTCTTGGGAATGAGCAGTTCTTC. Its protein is CASSRIGAGLGNEQFF.

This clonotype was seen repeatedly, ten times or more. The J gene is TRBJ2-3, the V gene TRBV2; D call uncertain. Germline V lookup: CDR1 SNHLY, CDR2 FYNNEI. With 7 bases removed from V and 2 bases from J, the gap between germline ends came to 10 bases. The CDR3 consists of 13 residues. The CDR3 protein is CASNGDHTDTQYF. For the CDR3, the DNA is TGTGCCAGCAATGGGGATCACACAGATACGCAGTATTTT.

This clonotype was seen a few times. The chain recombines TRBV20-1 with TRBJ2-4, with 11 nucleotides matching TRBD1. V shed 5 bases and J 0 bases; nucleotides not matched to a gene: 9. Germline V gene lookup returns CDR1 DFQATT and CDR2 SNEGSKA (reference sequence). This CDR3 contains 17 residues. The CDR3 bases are TGCAGTGCTTTGGGACAGGGGGACCTTCTAGCCAAAAACATTCAGTACTTC. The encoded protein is CSALGQGDLLAKNIQYF.

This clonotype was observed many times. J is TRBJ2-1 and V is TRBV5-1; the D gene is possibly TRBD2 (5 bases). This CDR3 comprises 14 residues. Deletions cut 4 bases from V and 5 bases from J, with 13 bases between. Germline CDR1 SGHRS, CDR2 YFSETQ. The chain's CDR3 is CASSQRRINNEQFF. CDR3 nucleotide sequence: TGCGCCAGCAGCCAACGGAGGATCAACAATGAGCAGTTCTTC.